The present TCR beta chain was sequenced within a study of shared clonotypes between healthy human individuals. About the research overall: Serving as donors were a couple of women and a few men, whose ages spanned 18 to 49.

The CDR3 has 13 residues. Germline CDR1 reads SGDLS; CDR2 reads YYNGEE. V dropped 6 bases and J dropped 8; count of bases not matched to a gene: 7. Measured with immunoSEQ multiplex PCR; TCRdb has only the in-frame clones, and not every one. The data show fewer than 600,000 clones, roughly 79% seen once. The source of this sequence is a woman between 40 and 55 years old in good health. Some clones in this sample may be carry-over from other donors' samples. V usage is TRBV9 and J usage is TRBJ2-2, with 7 bases matching TRBD2. Source material: PBMCs. Written as DNA, the CDR3 is TGTGCCAGCAACCCTAGCGGTGGGGGGGAGCTGTTTTTT. It specifies CASNPSGGGELFF.